Listed here are 18 T cell receptor beta chains from one sample, sequenced in a study of shared clonotypes between healthy human individuals. The method was immunoSEQ multiplex PCR; TCRdb's version includes in-frame clones alone and lacks a portion of them. Among roughly 2.2 million clones listed, about nine tenths were seen once. The sequenced sample consisted of naive CD4+ T cells from PBMCs. As to subset: CD45RA+ positively selected. These TCRs come from a young man in good health. Some clones in this sample may be carry-over from other donors' samples.

V usage is TRBV7-8 and J usage is TRBJ2-4, with D possibly matching TRBD2 (5 bases). The CDR3 is 15 amino acids. CDR1 and CDR2 (germline): SGHVS, FQNEAQ. The V and J ends lost 7 bases and 3 bases respectively, with 16 bases between them. The CDR3 nucleotides are TGTGCCAGCAACCCTGAGGGCCACCTCAAAAACATTCAGTACTTC. Its translation: CASNPEGHLKNIQYF.

The chain has TRBV7-2 and TRBJ1-1; D gene ambiguous. With 1 base removed from V and 5 bases from J, the gap between germline ends came to 11 bases. This CDR3 comprises 14 residues. Germline V gene data show CDR1 as SGHTA and CDR2 as FQGNSA. The CDR3 loop reads CASSLGLSGTEAFF. The DNA of the CDR3 is TGTGCCAGCAGCTTAGGGCTAAGCGGGACTGAAGCTTTCTTT.

V is TRBV2 and J is TRBJ1-4; 7 bases fit TRBD1. Germline V lookup: CDR1 SNHLY, CDR2 FYNNEI. V shed 7 bases, J shed 2 bases, and the junction held 7 bases outside the gene matches. This CDR3 contains 15 residues. DNA for the CDR3: TGTGCCAGCACCGAGGGGGCTACTACTAATGAAAAACTGTTTTTT. It encodes CASTEGATTNEKLFF. Based on the CDR3 plus reference TRBV2 and TRBJ1-4, the full variable domain is EPEVTQTPSHQVTQMGQEVILRCVPISNHLYFYWYRQILGQKVEFLVSFYNNEISEKSEIFDDQFSVERPDGSNFTLKIRSTKLEDSAMYFCASTEGATTNEKLFFGSGTQLSVL.

The chain recombines TRBV11-2 with TRBJ1-2; D call uncertain. The ends were cut back, 4 bases at V and 4 bases at J, with 13 bases in the middle. This CDR3 has 14 amino acids. Germline CDR1 and CDR2: SGHAT and FQNNGV. CDR3 coding DNA: TGTGCCAGCAGCTCCCCCGGCGGGGTCTATGGCTACACCTTC. Encoded protein: CASSSPGGVYGYTF.

The rearrangement links TRBV5-1 to TRBJ2-7; the match to TRBD1 covers 9 bases. CDR3 size: 15 residues. Germline V lookup: CDR1 SGHRS, CDR2 YFSETQ. V was clipped by 6 bases and J by 6 bases; unmatched bases: 13. The CDR3 region is CASTSGDRAPGEQYF. CDR3 bases: TGCGCCAGCACCAGCGGGGACAGGGCTCCGGGCGAGCAGTACTTC.

The CDR3 DNA sequence: TGTGCCAGCAGCAAGGACAGAAGAGATACGCAGTATTTT. Encoded protein: CASSKDRRDTQYF. The V call is TRBV7-9, the J call TRBJ2-3; D might be TRBD1 (6 bases). V lost 5 bases, J lost 5 bases, and 11 bases lay in between. The germline V gene encodes CDR1 SEHNR and CDR2 FQNEAQ (reference sequence). The CDR3 covers 13 residues.

This sequence joins TRBV19 and TRBJ2-7, with 9 bases lining up with TRBD1. CDR1 LNHDA and CDR2 SQIVND come from the germline V gene (reference sequence). After removal of 6 bases from V and 2 bases from J, the junction contained 2 bases not matched to a gene. CDR3 length: 13 amino acids. CDR3 DNA: TGTGCCAGTAGCCGGACAGGGGCCTACGAGCAGTACTTC. Translating gives CASSRTGAYEQYF.

V gene TRBV9 combines with J gene TRBJ1-2; D not resolved. The germline V and J ends were trimmed by 10 bases and 2 bases, with 12 bases remaining between them. Germline CDR1 reads SGDLS; CDR2 reads YYNGEE. The CDR3 runs 12 residues. CDR3 protein: CASQAGNYGYTF. Written as DNA, the CDR3 is TGTGCCTCCCAGGCGGGGAACTATGGCTACACCTTC.

This chain links TRBV11-2 with TRBJ2-5, with D perhaps TRBD2 (6 bases). Trimming removed 4 bases at V and 4 bases at J, with 19 bases between. Germline assignment: CDR1 SGHAT and CDR2 FQNNGV. CDR3 length: 16 amino acids. The CDR3 nucleotides are TGTGCCAGCAGCTCCCGACTAGACCCCTCTTTAGAGACCCAGTACTTC. This sequence encodes CASSSRLDPSLETQYF.

In this sample, this clone turned up once. The chain recombines TRBV6-5 with TRBJ2-7, with 10 bases lining up with TRBD1. Germline-derived CDR1 and CDR2 are MNHEY and SVGAGI. J gave up 5 bases and V 10 bases, and 8 bases lay outside the gene matches. The CDR3 runs 13 residues. DNA of the CDR3: TGTGCCACCGGGGGGGACAGGGGTGACGAGCAGTACTTC. This encodes CATGGDRGDEQYF.

In this sample, this clone turned up a few times. The V gene is TRBV10-3, the J gene TRBJ1-4, with D maybe TRBD1 (5 bases). The CDR3 sequence is 15 residues long. Germline V gene sequence: CDR1 ENHRY, CDR2 SYGVKD. With 0 bases removed from V and 7 bases from J, the gap between germline ends came to 12 bases. This CDR3 is CAISESNPQGEKLFF. Here the CDR3 DNA reads TGTGCCATCAGTGAGTCGAATCCGCAGGGTGAAAAACTGTTTTTT.

The gene calls are TRBV4-2 and TRBJ2-7; 8 nucleotides align to TRBD2. The CDR3 length is 14 residues. V was pared by 2 bases and J by 4 bases, with 4 bases of the junction left unmatched. Looked up from germline, CDR1 is LGHNA and CDR2 is YNFKEQ. In DNA, the CDR3 is TGTGCCAGCAGCCAACGCGGGACTAGTTACGAGCAGTACTTC. Translation gives CASSQRGTSYEQYF.

This clone was detected a few times. The rearrangement uses TRBV10-3 and TRBJ1-1; D uncertain. The CDR3 is 14 residues long. The germline V gene encodes CDR1 ENHRY and CDR2 SYGVKD. The ends were cut back, 3 bases at V and 1 base at J, with 9 bases in the middle. This chain's CDR3 is CAISDRSENTEAFF. The CDR3, as DNA: TGTGCCATCAGTGATCGGTCAGAGAACACTGAAGCTTTCTTT.

The rearrangement uses TRBV18 and TRBJ2-5, with 8 bases fitting TRBD1. Matching the DNA end better, TRBJ2-7 makes the J call doubtful. Germline lookup yields CDR1 KGHSH and CDR2 LQKENI. CDR3 size: 14 residues. CDR3 coding DNA: TGTGCCAGCTCCCTCGGACAGGGAGTAACCGAGCAGTACTTC. This codes for CASSLGQGVTEQYF.

J is TRBJ2-5 and V is TRBV30; D ambiguous. CDR3 length: 13 residues. The V and J ends lost 3 bases and 2 bases respectively, with 10 bases between them. Germline values: CDR1 GTSNPN, CDR2 SVGIG (reference sequence). The CDR3 bases are TGTGCCTGGAGCGCTGGGTTACAAGAGACCCAGTACTTC. It codes for CAWSAGLQETQYF.

This chain connects TRBV19 to TRBJ1-5, with D hard to call. V was shortened by 9 bases and J by 6 bases, with 18 bases between the two germline ends. Germline loops: CDR1 LNHDA, CDR2 SQIVND (reference sequence). The CDR3 is 14 residues long. The CDR3 sequence is CASRYQRVGQPQHF. CDR3 nucleotide sequence: TGTGCCAGCCGTTACCAGAGGGTGGGTCAGCCCCAGCATTTT.

This clone is a singleton in its sample. This sequence joins TRBV28 and TRBJ2-6; 8 bases agree with TRBD1. The germline gives CDR1 MDHEN, CDR2 SYDVKM. The CDR3 sequence is 19 residues long. Trimming at V came to 4 bases and at J to 4 bases, leaving 15 bases not matched to a gene. The CDR3 reads CASSSPGQAGVWGANVLTF. The DNA for the CDR3 is TGTGCCAGCAGTTCCCCGGGACAGGCTGGAGTGTGGGGGGCCAACGTCCTGACTTTC.

The chain employs TRBV5-1 and TRBJ2-7; D perhaps matches TRBD2 (6 bases). The germline V and J ends were trimmed by 4 bases and 4 bases, with 15 bases remaining between them. This CDR3 region has 14 residues. Germline CDR1 is SGHRS and CDR2 is YFSETQ. The CDR3 here is CASSRTGLTYEQYF. In nucleotides, the CDR3 is TGCGCCAGCAGCCGAACGGGACTCACTTACGAGCAGTACTTC.